A single sample gave rise to the 30 T cell receptor beta chains below, sequenced in a study of technical replicates of blood from four donors. Sequencing was performed with immunoSEQ multiplex PCR; in TCRdb, only in-frame clones are kept and a portion is missing. Altogether about 69,000 clones are present, around nine tenths being singletons, with the ten largest covering 4% to 5%. Source material: PBMCs. These receptors were taken from a human donor in good health. Some clones in this sample may be carry-over from other donors' samples.

This chain links TRBV6-1 with TRBJ2-6; D might be TRBD2 (6 bases). The CDR3 contains 17 residues. Trimming took 3 bases from V and 4 from J, leaving 16 bases between them. Germline V gives CDR1 MNHNS, CDR2 SASEGT. The CDR3 sequence is CASSDMRGAGGANVLTF. The CDR3 DNA follows: TGTGCCAGCAGTGACATGCGGGGTGCGGGAGGGGCCAACGTCCTGACTTTC.

The chain has TRBV7-8 and TRBJ2-1; tentative D call: TRBD2 (6 bases). The CDR3 has 14 amino acids. CDR1 and CDR2 (germline): SGHVS, FQNEAQ. Between the trimmed V and J ends, which lost 6 bases and 4 bases, there was a span of 13 bases. The CDR3 sequence: CASRRRETYNEQFF. DNA of the CDR3: TGTGCCAGCAGGCGGAGGGAAACGTACAATGAGCAGTTCTTC.

This rearrangement joins TRBV7-9 to TRBJ1-5; D might be TRBD1 (6 bases). From germline, CDR1 is SEHNR and CDR2 FQNEAQ (reference sequence). The CDR3 has 15 amino acids. V gave up 5 bases and J gave up 4 bases, with 15 bases separating them. CDR3 nucleotides: TGTGCCAGCAGCCCCACAGGGTGGGGTAATCAGCCCCAGCATTTT. Residues: CASSPTGWGNQPQHF.

V usage is TRBV6-6 and J usage is TRBJ2-1; a possible D gene is TRBD2 (7 bases). Germline-derived CDR1 and CDR2 are MNHNY and SVGAGI (reference sequence). The CDR3 is 16 amino acids. V lost 4 bases, J lost 1 base, and 14 bases lay in between. As DNA, the CDR3 is TGTGCCAGCAGTTTGGGGGGGGCCGTTTCCTACAATGAGCAGTTCTTC. Residues: CASSLGGAVSYNEQFF.

V and J are TRBV29-1 and TRBJ1-1; a weak D match, TRBD1 (6 bases). There are 13 residues in the CDR3. V was trimmed by 7 bases and J by 0 bases, leaving 12 bases between them. Germline V gene lookup returns CDR1 SQVTM and CDR2 ANQGSEA. CDR3 region: CSARTDMNTEAFF. In nucleotides, the CDR3 is TGCAGCGCCCGGACAGACATGAACACTGAAGCTTTCTTT.

This rearrangement joins TRBV7-2 to TRBJ2-7; tentative D call: TRBD2 (5 bases). The CDR3 has 14 residues. V was pared by 4 bases and J by 5 bases, with 15 bases between. Germline V gives CDR1 SGHTA, CDR2 FQGNSA. This CDR3 is CASSSLAIVHEQYF. DNA of the CDR3: TGTGCCAGCAGCTCCCTAGCAATAGTCCACGAGCAGTACTTC. Full variable domain (remainder filled in from reference TRBV7-2 and TRBJ2-7): GAGVSQSPSNKVTEKGKDVELRCDPISGHTALYWYRQSLGQGLEFLIYFQGNSAPDKSGLPSDRFSAERTGGSVSTLTIQRTQQEDSAVYLCASSSLAIVHEQYFGPGTRLTVT.

The chain links TRBV7-8 to TRBJ1-3; D gene unclear. The CDR3 has 17 residues. Germline V gene lookup returns CDR1 SGHVS and CDR2 FQNEAQ. V was cut by 5 bases and J by 4 bases, with 21 bases left in between. The CDR3 reads CASSPIGGRNPGNTIYF. The CDR3, as DNA: TGTGCCAGCAGCCCAATCGGTGGGAGGAATCCCGGAAACACCATATATTTT.

The J gene is TRBJ2-1, the V gene TRBV5-4; weak D call: TRBD2 (5 bases). V was shortened by 6 bases and J by 9 bases, with 13 bases between the two germline ends. Germline values: CDR1 SGHNT, CDR2 YYREEE (reference sequence). The CDR3 length is 12 residues. CDR3 sequence: CASTRSGSEQFF. CDR3 sequence (DNA): TGTGCCAGCACCCGATCGGGGAGTGAGCAGTTCTTC.

CDR3 region: CATASGNIMNTEAFF. The CDR3 DNA sequence: TGTGCCACCGCCTCAGGGAATATCATGAACACTGAAGCTTTCTTT. The gene calls are TRBV15 and TRBJ1-1, with D possibly being TRBD1 (5 bases). V lost 8 bases to trimming and J lost 0 bases, with 16 bases between them. Per germline, CDR1 LNHNV and CDR2 YYDKDF (reference sequence). CDR3 length: 15 amino acids.

In its sample, this clone was seen a few times. The rearrangement uses TRBV18 and TRBJ1-5; D is ambiguous. V lost 4 bases, J lost 3 bases, and 13 bases lay in between. Germline CDR1 KGHSH, CDR2 LQKENI. The length of the CDR3 is 15 residues. This CDR3 reads CASSLLPSSNQPQHF. In nucleotides, the CDR3 is TGTGCCAGCTCACTCCTTCCCAGTTCCAATCAGCCCCAGCATTTT.

V is TRBV29-1 and J is TRBJ1-5; a possible D gene is TRBD1 (6 bases). The V gene's germline CDR1 is SQVTM and CDR2 ANQGSEA. The CDR3 loop spans 9 amino acids. V shed 7 bases and J shed 9 bases, with 7 bases lying between them. Here the CDR3 reads CSARGPQHF. CDR3 coding DNA: TGCAGCGCCAGGGGGCCCCAGCATTTT.

The rearrangement links TRBV29-1 to TRBJ2-5, with 7 positions matching TRBD2. The germline gives CDR1 SQVTM, CDR2 ANQGSEA. CDR3 length: 14 amino acids. With V trimmed by 4 bases and J by 5 bases, 10 bases remained unmatched. The CDR3 nucleotides are TGCAGCGTTGTAAAAGGATGGGGGGGTGAGACCCAGTACTTC. This codes for CSVVKGWGGETQYF.

The J gene is TRBJ2-2, the V gene TRBV7-9; 11 positions match TRBD2. The CDR3 is made up of 17 amino acids. Germline V lookup: CDR1 SEHNR, CDR2 FQNEAQ (reference sequence). V was pared by 5 bases and J by 0 bases, with 5 bases of the junction left unmatched. The CDR3 spells CASSRIAGGSNTGELFF. DNA for the CDR3: TGTGCCAGCAGCCGAATAGCGGGAGGGTCGAACACCGGGGAGCTGTTTTTT. Using reference TRBV7-9 and TRBJ2-2 for the parts outside the CDR3, the full variable domain is DTGVSQNPRHKITKRGQNVTFRCDPISEHNRLYWYRQTLGQGPEFLTYFQNEAQLEKSRLLSDRFSAERPKGSFSTLEIQRTEQGDSAMYLCASSRIAGGSNTGELFFGEGSRLTVL.

V and J are TRBV4-1 and TRBJ1-4; D is uncertain. The CDR3 extends over 14 amino acids. V was pared by 4 bases and J by 5 bases, with 11 bases between. Germline V lookup: CDR1 MGHRA, CDR2 YSYEKL. The CDR3 here is CASSRNPTNEKLFF. CDR3 DNA sequence: TGCGCCAGCAGCCGTAACCCCACAAATGAAAAACTGTTTTTT.

This clone turned up a few times. V gene TRBV19 combines with J gene TRBJ1-1, with D hard to call. Germline CDR1 is LNHDA and CDR2 is SQIVND (reference sequence). This CDR3 comprises 15 residues. V was pared by 2 bases and J by 1 base, with 11 bases between. CDR3 sequence (DNA): TGTGCCAGTAGTATAACGGTGCAAAGGAACACTGAAGCTTTCTTT. Its translation is CASSITVQRNTEAFF.

This clone was observed once. The V and J genes are TRBV11-2 and TRBJ2-1; 11 nucleotides agree with TRBD2. This CDR3 has 16 amino acids. Germline-derived CDR1 and CDR2 are SGHAT and FQNNGV. J lost 3 bases, V lost 5 bases, and 6 bases had no gene match. The CDR3 loop reads CASSPLLAGGYNEQFF. The CDR3 DNA sequence: TGTGCCAGCAGCCCCCTTCTAGCGGGGGGCTACAATGAGCAGTTCTTC.

J is TRBJ2-1 and V is TRBV7-8; maybe TRBD1 (6 bases). CDR3 size: 13 residues. Trimming took 4 bases from V and 4 from J, leaving 8 bases between them. Germline lookup yields CDR1 SGHVS and CDR2 FQNEAQ. Here the CDR3 reads CASSYGQYNEQFF. The CDR3 DNA follows: TGTGCCAGCAGCTATGGACAGTACAATGAGCAGTTCTTC. The entire variable domain, with the rest obtained from reference TRBV7-8 and TRBJ2-1, is as follows: GAGVSQSPRYKVAKRGQDVALRCDPISGHVSLFWYQQALGQGPEFLTYFQNEAQLDKSGLPSDRFFAERPEGSVSTLKIQRTQQEDSAVYLCASSYGQYNEQFFGPGTRLTVL.

In this sample, this clone turned up a few times. The genes are TRBV6-4 and TRBJ2-3; TRBD2 agrees at 10 bases. Germline values: CDR1 MRHNA, CDR2 SNTAGT. This CDR3 has 15 residues. The V segment lost 6 bases and the J segment 1 base; nucleotides outside the gene matches: 4. CDR3 coding DNA: TGTGCCAGCAGCCCCGGGACTAGCGGCACAGATACGCAGTATTTT. The encoded protein is CASSPGTSGTDTQYF.

There are many counts of this clone. J is TRBJ2-4 and V is TRBV6-1, with D possibly matching TRBD1 (5 bases). The germline CDR1 and CDR2 sequences are MNHNS and SASEGT. This CDR3 has 15 residues. V was pared by 1 base and J by 5 bases, with 12 bases between. CDR3 in amino acids: CASSEVVGDQNIQYF. The CDR3, as DNA: TGTGCCAGCAGTGAAGTAGTAGGGGATCAAAACATTCAGTACTTC.

This clone was counted once. The V gene is TRBV4-1, the J gene TRBJ2-3, with D possibly matching TRBD2 (6 bases). The germline V gene has CDR1 MGHRA and CDR2 YSYEKL. The CDR3 covers 15 residues. V was shortened by 0 bases and J by 8 bases, with 15 bases between the two germline ends. The CDR3 coding sequence is TGCGCCAGCAGCCAAGATCCTGGAGGGGACGGTACGCAGTATTTT. Translating it yields CASSQDPGGDGTQYF.

This clone has just one count. The gene calls are TRBV29-1 and TRBJ2-7; TRBD1 agrees at 10 bases. Germline V lookup: CDR1 SQVTM, CDR2 ANQGSEA. CDR3 size: 12 residues. V gave up 5 bases and J gave up 5 bases; unmatched junction bases: 3. The CDR3 here is CSVLTGGNEQYF. DNA for the CDR3: TGCAGCGTTTTGACAGGGGGCAACGAGCAGTACTTC.

The V and J genes are TRBV18 and TRBJ1-2, with D possibly matching TRBD1 (5 bases). CDR1 KGHSH and CDR2 LQKENI come from the germline V gene. CDR3 length: 13 amino acids. V dropped 4 bases and J dropped 5 bases, with 11 bases sitting between them. CDR3 region: CASSRQGDYGYTF. CDR3 in DNA: TGTGCCAGCTCACGCCAGGGTGATTATGGCTACACCTTC. The complete variable domain, with remaining parts taken from reference TRBV18 and TRBJ1-2, reads NAGVMQNPRHLVRRRGQEARLRCSPMKGHSHVYWYRQLPEEGLKFMVYLQKENIIDESGMPKERFSAEFPKEGPSILRIQQVVRGDSAAYFCASSRQGDYGYTFGSGTRLTVV.

The chain uses TRBV6-5 and TRBJ1-2; D is unclear. V lost 4 bases, J lost 9 bases, and 15 bases lay in between. In germline, CDR1 is MNHEY, CDR2 SVGAGI. The CDR3 consists of 13 residues. The CDR3 region has the DNA TGTGCCAGCAGTTTGGACGAGGGTAGGAGCTACACCTTC. As protein: CASSLDEGRSYTF.

The rearrangement joins TRBV18 to TRBJ2-3, with D possibly matching TRBD2 (5 bases). CDR1 KGHSH and CDR2 LQKENI come from the germline V gene. The CDR3 has 14 amino acids. The ends were cut back, 3 bases at V and 4 bases at J, with 11 bases in the middle. CDR3 DNA: TGTGCCAGCTCACCCGGGATAGGCCCAGATACGCAGTATTTT. It is translated as CASSPGIGPDTQYF.

This clone is a singleton in its sample. This sequence joins TRBV9 and TRBJ1-4, with D possibly matching TRBD1 (6 bases). Germline CDR1 is SGDLS and CDR2 is YYNGEE. V shed 4 bases and J shed 4 bases, with 17 bases lying between them. The CDR3 totals 16 residues. The CDR3 reads CASSPNPTGINEKLFF. The CDR3 DNA reads as TGTGCCAGCAGCCCCAACCCTACAGGGATTAATGAAAAACTGTTTTTT.

The chain uses TRBV9 and TRBJ2-5; 11 bases are a match to TRBD2. The V gene's germline CDR1 is SGDLS and CDR2 YYNGEE. Losses at the gene ends were 3 bases for V and 2 bases for J; bases not matched to a gene: 9. The CDR3 has 17 residues. This CDR3 is CASSAGTSGGLQETQYF. The CDR3 DNA reads as TGTGCCAGCAGCGCTGGGACTAGCGGAGGACTACAAGAGACCCAGTACTTC.

The chain recombines TRBV7-9 with TRBJ2-2; possibly TRBD1 for D (6 bases). The CDR3 spans 16 residues. Germline V lookup: CDR1 SEHNR, CDR2 FQNEAQ (reference sequence). The ends were cut back, 4 bases at V and 5 bases at J, with 17 bases in the middle. The CDR3 here is CASSSSRDITTGELFF. The CDR3 DNA is TGTGCCAGCAGCTCGAGCCGGGACATCACGACCGGGGAGCTGTTTTTT.

V is TRBV25-1 and J is TRBJ2-7; 8 positions match TRBD1. Germline CDR1 reads MGHDK; CDR2 reads SYGVNS. CDR3 length: 13 amino acids. V lost 8 bases, J lost 5 bases, and 8 bases stayed unmatched. The CDR3 loop reads CASYGQGSDEQYF. The CDR3 DNA is TGTGCCAGCTATGGACAGGGCAGCGACGAGCAGTACTTC.

This clone was detected once. J is TRBJ2-7 and V is TRBV7-2, with 13 nucleotides matching TRBD2. Trimming cost V 5 bases and J 2 bases; bases outside gene matches: 12. Germline V gene lookup returns CDR1 SGHTA and CDR2 FQGNSA. This CDR3 contains 18 residues. The CDR3 region is CASSAPGLAGQRAYEQYF. The CDR3 DNA is TGTGCCAGCAGCGCACCGGGACTAGCGGGACAGAGGGCCTACGAGCAGTACTTC.

This sequence joins TRBV5-1 and TRBJ2-1, with D possibly matching TRBD1 (5 bases). This CDR3 is built from 13 residues. The germline V gene encodes CDR1 SGHRS and CDR2 YFSETQ. Deletions cut 0 bases from V and 10 bases from J, with 11 bases between. CDR3 loop: CASSLGSGWEQFF. As DNA, the CDR3 is TGCGCCAGCAGCTTGGGTTCAGGGTGGGAGCAGTTCTTC. The variable domain in full, completed from reference TRBV5-1 and TRBJ2-1, reads KAGVTQTPRYLIKTRGQQVTLSCSPISGHRSVSWYQQTPGQGLQFLFEYFSETQRNKGNFPGRFSGRQFSNSRSEMNVSTLELGDSALYLCASSLGSGWEQFFGPGTRLTVL.